Presented here are 17 T cell receptor beta chains from one specimen sequenced in a study of blood T cell repertoires in COVID-19 (dated by TCRdb to the early 2020s). Receptors were amplified or captured by the immunoSEQ multiplex PCR assay. TCRdb stores this immuneACCESS table with in-frame sequences only. Part of the clones is absent; in the studies checked, under half of the shortfall reflects unresolved V genes, and no reason is known for the rest. The sample includes fewer than 70,000 clones, with 65% to 90% observed a single time. The ten biggest clones cover roughly 2.9% of the sample. The sample was peripheral blood. The receptors here all came from a man of 80 years or more with acute or convalescent COVID-19.

The chain uses TRBV4-3 and TRBJ1-1; 9 bases map to TRBD1. J was trimmed by 4 bases and V by 3 bases; bases with no gene match: 9. The CDR3 extends over 16 amino acids. Germline lookup yields CDR1 LGHNA and CDR2 YSLEER. The DNA of the CDR3 is TGCGCCAGCAGCCACGCCGGGGACAGGGAGGGCACTGAAGCTTTCTTT. This encodes CASSHAGDREGTEAFF.

The rearrangement joins TRBV7-8 to TRBJ1-4; no firm D call. The CDR3 consists of 15 residues. With 5 bases removed from V and 6 bases from J, the gap between germline ends came to 16 bases. CDR1 and CDR2 from the germline V gene are SGHVS and FQNEAQ. CDR3 region: CASSIRQRVDEKLFF. The CDR3 DNA is TGTGCCAGCAGCATACGGCAGCGGGTTGATGAAAAACTGTTTTTT.

This clone came up once. The rearrangement uses TRBV10-2 and TRBJ1-3, with 10 bases fitting TRBD1. Germline CDR1 reads WSHSY; CDR2 reads SAAADI. The CDR3 extends over 17 amino acids. Unmatched junction bases numbered 6, after V lost 3 bases and J lost 1 base. Written as DNA, the CDR3 is TGCGCCAGCAGTGACCCGACAGGGGGCTCTTCTGGAAACACCATATATTTT. The encoded protein is CASSDPTGGSSGNTIYF.

The gene calls are TRBV29-1 and TRBJ1-2; 7 positions match TRBD1. The CDR3 is 14 amino acids. From germline, CDR1 is SQVTM and CDR2 ANQGSEA. J gave up 7 bases and V 3 bases, and 11 bases lay outside the gene matches. CDR3 in DNA: TGCAGCGTTGATGAGGGGGCGCTGGCGGGTGGCTACACCTTC. Translation gives CSVDEGALAGGYTF.

This clone came up once. The gene calls are TRBV2 and TRBJ2-2; no reliable D call. The V gene's germline CDR1 is SNHLY and CDR2 FYNNEI. This CDR3 has 11 residues. Trimming pared 5 bases from V and 7 bases from J, leaving 5 bases between. The CDR3 loop is CASSSFGELFF. For the CDR3, the DNA is TGTGCCAGCAGTTCTTTCGGGGAGCTGTTTTTT.

The chain is built from TRBV7-8 and TRBJ1-6; TRBD1 matches at 10 bases. Trimming took 5 bases from V and 9 from J; bases not matched to a gene: 13. CDR3 length equals 17 residues. Germline assignment: CDR1 SGHVS and CDR2 FQNEAQ. The CDR3 DNA follows: TGTGCCAGCAGCCCCCGCGCGATGACAGGGGGCGGTTCACCCCTCCACTTT. Amino acids: CASSPRAMTGGGSPLHF.

The rearrangement joins TRBV2 to TRBJ2-1; perhaps TRBD1 as D (5 bases). Trimming pared 6 bases from V and 2 bases from J, leaving 17 bases between. The germline CDR1 and CDR2 sequences are SNHLY and FYNNEI. The CDR3 spans 16 residues. The CDR3 region is CASSAKGVTPYNEQFF. The CDR3, as DNA: TGTGCCAGCAGCGCTAAAGGGGTAACCCCCTACAATGAGCAGTTCTTC.

This chain joins TRBV7-2 and TRBJ1-4; D is perhaps TRBD1 (6 bases). Germline-derived CDR1 and CDR2 are SGHTA and FQGNSA. The CDR3 length is 15 residues. Trimming shortened V by 5 bases and J by 3 bases, and 13 bases separated the two germline ends. The CDR3, as DNA: TGTGCCAGCAGCCTCCACAGGGTTGCTAATGAAAAACTGTTTTTT. This gives the protein CASSLHRVANEKLFF. Based on the CDR3 plus reference TRBV7-2 and TRBJ1-4, the full variable domain is GAGVSQSPSNKVTEKGKDVELRCDPISGHTALYWYRQSLGQGLEFLIYFQGNSAPDKSGLPSDRFSAERTGGSVSTLTIQRTQQEDSAVYLCASSLHRVANEKLFFGSGTQLSVL.

This chain joins TRBV19 and TRBJ1-1; 10 nucleotides agree with TRBD1. Per germline, CDR1 LNHDA and CDR2 SQIVND (reference sequence). Trimming removed 8 bases from V and 2 bases from J; junction bases left unmatched: 8. CDR3 length: 15 residues. CDR3 coding DNA: TGTGCCAGTGAAAGCTGGGACAGGGGAAACACTGAAGCTTTCTTT. Translating gives CASESWDRGNTEAFF.

This chain links TRBV7-6 with TRBJ2-2; 8 bases fit TRBD1. The junction had 18 bases not matched to a gene; V was cut back by 4 bases and J by 5 bases. CDR1 is SGHVS and CDR2 is FNYEAQ in the germline V gene. This CDR3 is built from 19 residues. CDR3 bases: TGTGCCAGCAGCTACCGCCCGCCGCGGCAGGGGGCGCGGACCGGGGAGCTGTTTTTT. Translated, it gives CASSYRPPRQGARTGELFF. The variable domain in full, completed from reference TRBV7-6 and TRBJ2-2, reads GAGVSQSPRYKVTKRGQDVALRCDPISGHVSLYWYRQALGQGPEFLTYFNYEAQQDKSGLPNDRFSAERPEGSISTLTIQRTEQRDSAMYRCASSYRPPRQGARTGELFFGEGSRLTVL.

This clone was picked up one time. The genes are TRBV2 and TRBJ1-4; 8 positions match TRBD1. In germline, CDR1 is SNHLY, CDR2 FYNNEI. V gave up 5 bases and J gave up 7 bases; unmatched junction bases: 9. This CDR3 has 15 residues. The CDR3 loop is CASSPPTGATEKLFF. In nucleotides, the CDR3 is TGTGCCAGCAGTCCCCCGACAGGGGCGACTGAAAAACTGTTTTTT. The full variable domain, completed using reference TRBV2 and TRBJ1-4, is EPEVTQTPSHQVTQMGQEVILRCVPISNHLYFYWYRQILGQKVEFLVSFYNNEISEKSEIFDDQFSVERPDGSNFTLKIRSTKLEDSAMYFCASSPPTGATEKLFFGSGTQLSVL.

V usage is TRBV19 and J usage is TRBJ1-1; D gene unclear. Germline lookup yields CDR1 LNHDA and CDR2 SQIVND (reference sequence). The CDR3 runs 16 residues. V lost 2 bases to trimming and J lost 1 base, with 14 bases between them. This chain's CDR3 is CASSISFGLWNTEAFF. The CDR3 DNA reads TGTGCCAGTAGTATAAGCTTCGGGTTATGGAACACTGAAGCTTTCTTT.

In its sample, this clone was seen once. The CDR3 sequence is CSGGGSSYNEQFF. CDR3 bases: TGCAGCGGAGGAGGCTCTTCCTACAATGAGCAGTTCTTC. V is TRBV29-1 and J is TRBJ2-1; D may be TRBD2 (5 bases). Trimming cost V 7 bases and J 1 base, with 11 bases left between them. Per germline, CDR1 SQVTM and CDR2 ANQGSEA. The CDR3 sequence is 13 residues long.

CDR3 protein: CASSFSGRATDTQYF. Here the CDR3 DNA reads TGCGCCAGCAGCTTTAGCGGGAGGGCCACAGATACGCAGTATTTT. The rearrangement uses TRBV5-1 and TRBJ2-3; 11 bases agree with TRBD2. Germline V gene sequence: CDR1 SGHRS, CDR2 YFSETQ. V shed 2 bases and J 2 bases; nucleotides not matched to a gene: 1. This CDR3 spans 15 amino acids. The variable domain in full, completed from reference TRBV5-1 and TRBJ2-3, reads KAGVTQTPRYLIKTRGQQVTLSCSPISGHRSVSWYQQTPGQGLQFLFEYFSETQRNKGNFPGRFSGRQFSNSRSEMNVSTLELGDSALYLCASSFSGRATDTQYFGPGTRLTVL.

A single count supports this clone. V gene TRBV5-8 combines with J gene TRBJ1-3; D might be TRBD1 (6 bases). CDR1 and CDR2 from the germline V gene are SGHTS and YDEGEE. The CDR3 is 14 residues long. Trimming removed 0 bases at V and 4 bases at J, with 8 bases between. CDR3 residues: CASSLGGQGNTIYF. In DNA, the CDR3 is TGTGCCAGCAGCTTGGGTGGACAGGGAAACACCATATATTTT.

The genes are TRBV5-8 and TRBJ1-2, with 9 bases that match TRBD1. V lost 0 bases to trimming and J lost 8 bases; unmatched junction nucleotides: 8. The V gene's germline CDR1 is SGHTS and CDR2 YDEGEE. CDR3 size: 15 residues. The CDR3 bases are TGTGCCAGCAGCTTGGATACAGGGGGCGCGACAGGCTACACCTTC. Its protein product is CASSLDTGGATGYTF.

The chain combines TRBV10-3 with TRBJ1-4; D perhaps matches TRBD1 (6 bases). V lost 4 bases and J 7 bases, leaving 16 bases between the germline ends. The CDR3 is 15 amino acids. Per the germline V gene, CDR1 is ENHRY and CDR2 is SYGVKD. The DNA of the CDR3 is TGTGCCATCAGTGCCGCCGGGGGGCATGGTGAAAAACTGTTTTTT. Its protein product is CAISAAGGHGEKLFF.